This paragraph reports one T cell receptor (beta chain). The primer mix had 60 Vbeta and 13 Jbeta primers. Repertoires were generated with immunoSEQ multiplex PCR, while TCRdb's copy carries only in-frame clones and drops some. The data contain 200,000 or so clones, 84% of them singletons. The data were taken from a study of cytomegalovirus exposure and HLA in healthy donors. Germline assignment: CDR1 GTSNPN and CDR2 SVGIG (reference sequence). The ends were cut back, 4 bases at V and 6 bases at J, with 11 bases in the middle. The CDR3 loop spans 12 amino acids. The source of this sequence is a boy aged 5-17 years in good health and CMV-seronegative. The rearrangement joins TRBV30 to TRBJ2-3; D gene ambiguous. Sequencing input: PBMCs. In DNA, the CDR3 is TGTGCCTGGACTATCGTTTCGGATACGCAGTATTTT. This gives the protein CAWTIVSDTQYF.